This T cell receptor (beta chain) was sequenced during a study of Graves' ophthalmopathy and Graves' hyperthyroidism. Study results and caveats: Using a 13-signature model, the authors split ophthalmopathy from stable hyperthyroidism, with roughly 91% sensitivity and 80% to 84% specificity.

To note about this clonotype: The antigen remains unidentified. One base away lies a much larger clone, so this may be a sequencing read error. As the CDR3 is not closed by the conserved phenylalanine or tryptophan, this likely results from a read error.

TCR beta CDR3 regions were amplified from RNA transcripts. The first round was an RT-PCR with HTBI primers, and the second round was a multiplex PCR. TCRdb redid the calling of the multiplex PCR reads with MiXCR, one entry per CDR3 protein. The sample has approximately 480,000 distinct CDR3 sequences, roughly an eighth seen once. J gave up 4 bases and V 6 bases, and 12 bases lay outside the gene matches. Germline CDR1 is MNHNS and CDR2 is SASEGT. The CDR3 loop spans 15 amino acids. This chain joins TRBV6-1 and TRBJ2-7, with TRBD2 matching 7 bases. Sequences were obtained from blood. The TCR comes from a woman aged 25 to 39 with Graves' ophthalmopathy. CDR3 protein: CASRRTRAREYEQYY. The CDR3 region has the DNA TGTGCCAGCAGGAGGACTAGGGCTAGAGAATACGAGCAGTACTAC.